These T cell receptor beta chains were read from a single sample in a study of CD8 T cells in Susac syndrome. TCRdb called the immunoSEQ multiplex PCR reads again in MiXCR, with one record for every CDR3 protein. The profile covers approximately 94,000 distinct CDR3 sequences, with approximately 95% appearing a single time and 0.3% taken by the ten largest. The sample was CD8+ T cells from PBMCs. Receptors originate from a human donor with Susac syndrome. Each CDR3 is given with its conserved first and last residue. Fields, in order: CDR3 length, V gene, clone size, J gene, D gene, CDR3 protein, CDR3 DNA. The D gene is left open where the match is weak. The size field is filled for only some rows; it gives once, few, many or a size class.

16	TRBV13	once	TRBJ2-7	TRBD1	CASSFFSRDSPYEQYF	TGTGCCAGCAGCTTCTTCAGCCGGGACAGCCCCTACGAGCAGTACTTC
13	TRBV7-9	-	TRBJ2-2	-	CASRSDGTGELFF	TGTGCCAGCAGATCCGACGGCACCGGGGAGCTGTTTTTT
15	TRBV12-3/TRBV12-4	once	TRBJ2-2	-	CASSRWVVDTGELFF	TGTGCCAGCAGCCGGTGGGTGGTAGACACCGGGGAGCTGTTTTTT
14	TRBV20-1	-	TRBJ1-2	-	CSLREAATNYGYTF	TGCAGTCTTCGGGAAGCCGCTACTAACTATGGCTACACCTTC
15	TRBV4-1	-	TRBJ2-1	TRBD1	CASSQDRGIGNEQFF	TGCGCCAGCAGCCAGGACAGGGGAATCGGCAATGAGCAGTTCTTC
15	TRBV19	-	TRBJ2-7	TRBD1	CASSSLGQGWDEQYF	TGTGCCAGTAGCTCCCTGGGACAGGGATGGGACGAGCAGTACTTC
13	TRBV20-1	once	TRBJ1-1	-	CSARDWVNTEAFF	TGCAGTGCTAGAGATTGGGTGAACACTGAAGCTTTCTTT
13	TRBV14	-	TRBJ2-7	-	CASSQGRWQEQYF	TGTGCCAGCAGCCAAGGAAGGTGGCAGGAGCAGTACTTC
15	TRBV6-5	-	TRBJ2-7	-	CASSYSRGGFYEQYF	TGTGCCAGCAGTTACTCGAGGGGGGGGTTTTACGAGCAGTACTTC
16	TRBV6-4	-	TRBJ2-2	TRBD2	CASSDSAGRSTGELFF	TGTGCCAGCAGTGATTCAGCGGGGAGGAGCACCGGGGAGCTGTTTTTT
14	TRBV2	once	TRBJ2-1	-	CASSAQGQYNEQFF	TGTGCCAGCAGTGCGCAGGGTCAGTACAATGAGCAGTTCTTC